The T cell receptor beta chain described here comes from a study of blood T cell repertoires in COVID-19. About the study: Specimens from acute and convalescent COVID-19 originated in the United States, Italy and Spain. In each case, the material was cDNA or gDNA derived from T cells, B-cell-depleted T cells, or PBMCs.

The germline V and J ends were trimmed by 0 bases and 7 bases, with 16 bases remaining between them. Per the germline V gene, CDR1 is SGHNT and CDR2 is YYREEE (reference sequence). There are 16 residues in the CDR3. Authors' data handling: Researchers report that nucleated cell counts were estimated from reference gene primer amplification. Clones were read by immunoSEQ multiplex PCR, and TCRdb kept only the in-frame ones, dropping some. V and J calls and clone size follow that table, whereas D and trimming were derived from the DNA. The sample records about 120,000 clones, roughly nine tenths being singletons.

This sequence joins TRBV5-4 and TRBJ2-2, with D possibly TRBD2 on 6 matching bases. This sequence originates from a man aged 65 to 79 who had recovered from COVID-19. The sequencing input was peripheral blood. DNA for the CDR3: TGTGCCAGCAGCTTGGCCGGTGCGGGACTGGTCGGGGAGCTGTTTTTT. Protein: CASSLAGAGLVGELFF.